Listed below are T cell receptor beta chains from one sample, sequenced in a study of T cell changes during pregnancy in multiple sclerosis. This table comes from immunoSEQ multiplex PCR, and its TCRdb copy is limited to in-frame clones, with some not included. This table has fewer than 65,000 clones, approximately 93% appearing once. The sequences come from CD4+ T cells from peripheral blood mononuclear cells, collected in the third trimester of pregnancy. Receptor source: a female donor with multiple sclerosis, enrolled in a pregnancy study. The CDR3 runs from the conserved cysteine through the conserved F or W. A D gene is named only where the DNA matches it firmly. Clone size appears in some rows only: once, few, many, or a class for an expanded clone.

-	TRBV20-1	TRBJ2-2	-	CSAAWTGELFF	TGCAGTGCCGCGTGGACCGGGGAGCTGTTTTTT
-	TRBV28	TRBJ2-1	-	CASSLSGANSYNEQFF	TGTGCCAGCAGTTTGTCGGGAGCGAACTCCTACAATGAGCAGTTCTTC
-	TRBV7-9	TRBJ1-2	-	CASSLQANYGYTF	TGTGCCAGCAGCCTACAGGCCAACTATGGCTACACCTTC
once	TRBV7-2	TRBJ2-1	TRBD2	CASSLRFGRAPNNEQFF	TGTGCCAGCAGCTTAAGATTTGGGAGGGCCCCGAACAATGAGCAGTTCTTC
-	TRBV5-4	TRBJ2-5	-	CASSSAGAPLTTQYF	TGTGCCAGCAGCTCCGCGGGGGCACCCTTAACGACCCAGTACTTC
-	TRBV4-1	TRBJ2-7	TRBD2	CASSPSPLAGTYEQYF	TGCGCCAGCAGCCCGAGCCCTCTAGCGGGAACCTACGAGCAGTACTTC
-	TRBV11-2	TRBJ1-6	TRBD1	CASSARDSPIFYNSPLHF	TGTGCCAGCAGTGCCCGGGACAGCCCTATATTCTATAATTCACCCCTCCACTTT
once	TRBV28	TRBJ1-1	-	CASSTPAGDRAFF	TGTGCCAGCAGCACTCCGGCGGGGGATAGGGCTTTCTTT
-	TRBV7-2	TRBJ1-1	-	CASSSQGYTEAFF	TGTGCCAGCAGCTCCCAGGGGTACACTGAAGCTTTCTTT
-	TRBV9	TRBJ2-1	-	CASSRDIYNEQFF	TGTGCCAGCAGCCGAGACATTTACAATGAGCAGTTCTTC
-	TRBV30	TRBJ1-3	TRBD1	CAWSIPTGGFLGNTIYF	TGTGCCTGGAGTATCCCGACAGGGGGCTTCCTTGGAAACACCATATATTTT
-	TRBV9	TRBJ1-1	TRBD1	CASSVGDRFGTEAFF	TGTGCCAGCAGCGTAGGGGACAGGTTCGGCACTGAAGCTTTCTTT
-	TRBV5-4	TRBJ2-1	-	CASSLQGYNEQFF	TGTGCCAGCAGTCTACAGGGCTACAATGAGCAGTTCTTC
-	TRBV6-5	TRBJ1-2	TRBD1	CASSSGTGGYGYTF	TGTGCCAGCAGTTCCGGGACAGGGGGGTATGGCTACACCTTC